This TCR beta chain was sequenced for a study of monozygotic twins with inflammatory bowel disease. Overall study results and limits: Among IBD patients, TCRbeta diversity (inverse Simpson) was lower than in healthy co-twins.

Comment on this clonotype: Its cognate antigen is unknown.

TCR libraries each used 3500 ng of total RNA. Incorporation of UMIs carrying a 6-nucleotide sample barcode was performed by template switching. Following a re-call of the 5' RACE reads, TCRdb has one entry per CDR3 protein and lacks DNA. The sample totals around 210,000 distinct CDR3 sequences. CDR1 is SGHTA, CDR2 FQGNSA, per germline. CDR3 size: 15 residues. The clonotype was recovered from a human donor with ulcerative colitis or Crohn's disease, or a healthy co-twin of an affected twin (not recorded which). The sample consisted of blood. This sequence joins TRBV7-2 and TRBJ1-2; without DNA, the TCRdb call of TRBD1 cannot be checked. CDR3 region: CASSPHPGGGNGYTF.